This TCR beta chain was sequenced during a study of blood T cell repertoires in COVID-19. The overall study: Samples representing acute and convalescent COVID-19 were sourced from the United States, Italy and Spain.

This CDR3 region has 15 residues. Germline-derived CDR1 and CDR2 are SGHRS and YFSETQ. Trimming took 0 bases from V and 3 from J, leaving 10 bases between them. Original processing notes: Amplification of reference gene primers was used by the study to estimate nucleated cell counts. Sequencing used immunoSEQ multiplex PCR; TCRdb keeps in-frame clones, though not all of them. The D gene and trimming were derived from the DNA, and the V and J assignments and clone size from that table. This table has 160,000 or so clones, roughly 90% appearing once. The chain has TRBV5-1 and TRBJ1-3; maybe TRBD1 (5 bases). The source is a man aged 18 to 35 with acute or convalescent COVID-19. The sequencing sample was made of peripheral blood. CDR3 bases: TGCGCCAGCAGCTTGGGAGGAGGGGATGGAAACACCATATATTTT. It is translated as CASSLGGGDGNTIYF.